The clone carrying this TCR beta chain was picked up a small number of times. Antigen specificity is unknown. RNA transcripts served as template for amplifying TCR beta CDR3 sequences. RT-PCR was first run with HTBI primers, then multiplex PCR in a second round. TCRdb reprocessed the multiplex PCR reads via MiXCR and lists one record per CDR3 protein. Found here are around 22,000 distinct CDR3 sequences, about 50% of them singletons; the top ten hold about 7%. The ends were cut back, 6 bases at V and 1 base at J, with 10 bases in the middle. This CDR3 spans 12 amino acids. Germline values: CDR1 DFQATT, CDR2 SNEGSKA (reference sequence). This record comes from a study of Graves' ophthalmopathy and Graves' hyperthyroidism. Study-level results: In blood appeared most of the expanded thyroid clonotypes whose frequency exceeded 0.001.

This clonotype was obtained from an adult woman with stable Graves' hyperthyroidism. This rearrangement joins TRBV20-1 to TRBJ2-7; D gene ambiguous. The sequenced sample was peripheral blood. CDR3 region: CSAPHTSYEQYF. The CDR3 region has the DNA TGCAGTGCCCCCCATACTTCCTACGAGCAGTACTTC.